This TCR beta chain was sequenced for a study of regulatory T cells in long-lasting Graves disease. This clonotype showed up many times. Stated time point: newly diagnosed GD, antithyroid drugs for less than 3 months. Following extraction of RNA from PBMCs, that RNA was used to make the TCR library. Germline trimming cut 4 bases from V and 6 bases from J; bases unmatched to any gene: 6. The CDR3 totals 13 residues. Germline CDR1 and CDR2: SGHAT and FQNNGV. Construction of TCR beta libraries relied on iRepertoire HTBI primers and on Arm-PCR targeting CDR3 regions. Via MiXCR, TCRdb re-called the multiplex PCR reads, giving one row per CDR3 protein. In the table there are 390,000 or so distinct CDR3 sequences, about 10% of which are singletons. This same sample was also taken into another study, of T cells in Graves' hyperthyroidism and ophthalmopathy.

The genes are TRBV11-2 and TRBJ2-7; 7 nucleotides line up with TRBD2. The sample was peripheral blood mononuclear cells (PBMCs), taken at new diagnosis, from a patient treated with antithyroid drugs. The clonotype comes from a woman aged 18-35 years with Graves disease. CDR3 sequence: CASSSYGRSEQYF. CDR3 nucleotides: TGTGCCAGCAGCTCTTACGGGAGGAGCGAGCAGTACTTC.